Reported below is one T cell receptor (beta chain). Here immunoSEQ multiplex PCR was the method, and the copy in TCRdb shows in-frame clones only, minus some. The data hold about 140,000 clones, with about nine tenths observed a single time. The CDR3 covers 14 residues. Germline V gives CDR1 SGHVS, CDR2 FQNEAQ. J gave up 5 bases and V 3 bases, and 5 bases lay outside the gene matches. Second doses that came at about 4 or about 12 weeks were put together. This sample stems from a study of T cell responses to AZD1222 COVID-19 vaccine. V usage is TRBV7-8 and J usage is TRBJ1-1, with 8 bases matching TRBD1. The source is an adult who received the AZD1222 COVID-19 vaccine. Sequenced material: peripheral blood, taken 28 days after the second AZD1222 dose. CDR3 nucleotide sequence: TGTGCCAGCAGCTTCAGACAGGGGACGACTGAAGCTTTCTTT. As protein: CASSFRQGTTEAFF. The full variable domain, rest sourced from reference TRBV7-8 and TRBJ1-1, is GAGVSQSPRYKVAKRGQDVALRCDPISGHVSLFWYQQALGQGPEFLTYFQNEAQLDKSGLPSDRFFAERPEGSVSTLKIQRTQQEDSAVYLCASSFRQGTTEAFFGQGTRLTVV.